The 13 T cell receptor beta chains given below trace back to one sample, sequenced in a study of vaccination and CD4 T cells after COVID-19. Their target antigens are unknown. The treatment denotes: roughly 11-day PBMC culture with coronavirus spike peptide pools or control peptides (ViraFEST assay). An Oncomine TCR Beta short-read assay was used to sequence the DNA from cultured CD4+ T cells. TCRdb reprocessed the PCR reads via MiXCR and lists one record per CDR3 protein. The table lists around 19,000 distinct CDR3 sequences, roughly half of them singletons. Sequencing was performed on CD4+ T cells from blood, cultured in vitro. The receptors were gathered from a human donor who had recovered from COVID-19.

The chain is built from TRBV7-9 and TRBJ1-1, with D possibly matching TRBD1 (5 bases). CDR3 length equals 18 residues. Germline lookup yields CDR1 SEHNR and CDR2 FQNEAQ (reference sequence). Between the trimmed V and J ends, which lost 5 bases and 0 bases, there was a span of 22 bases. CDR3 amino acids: CASSQKERGGYMNTEAFF. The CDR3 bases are TGTGCCAGCAGCCAAAAGGAGAGGGGAGGTTACATGAACACTGAAGCTTTCTTT.

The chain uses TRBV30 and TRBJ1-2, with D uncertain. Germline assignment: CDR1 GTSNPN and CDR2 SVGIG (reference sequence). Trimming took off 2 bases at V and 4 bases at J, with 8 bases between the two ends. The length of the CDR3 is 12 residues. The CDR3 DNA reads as TGTGCCTGGAGTCGGGGTCTCTATGGCTACACCTTC. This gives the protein CAWSRGLYGYTF.

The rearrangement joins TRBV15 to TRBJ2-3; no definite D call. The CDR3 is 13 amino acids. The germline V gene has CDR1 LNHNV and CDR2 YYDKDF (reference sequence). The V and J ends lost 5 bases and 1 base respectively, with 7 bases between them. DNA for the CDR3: TGTGCCACCAGCCCTTTCGGCACAGATACGCAGTATTTT. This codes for CATSPFGTDTQYF.

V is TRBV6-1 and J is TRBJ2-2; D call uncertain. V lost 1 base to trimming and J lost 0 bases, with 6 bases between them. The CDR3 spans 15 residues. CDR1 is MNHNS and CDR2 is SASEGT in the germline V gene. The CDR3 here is CASSEDSSNTGELFF. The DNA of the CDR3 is TGTGCCAGCAGTGAAGACAGTTCGAACACCGGGGAGCTGTTTTTT.

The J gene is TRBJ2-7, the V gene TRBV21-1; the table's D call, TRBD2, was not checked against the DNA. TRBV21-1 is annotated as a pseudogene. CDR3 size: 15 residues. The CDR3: CATGELAVKSYEQYF. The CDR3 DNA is TGTGCCACCGGGGAACTAGCGGTTAAATCCTACGAGCAGTACTTC.

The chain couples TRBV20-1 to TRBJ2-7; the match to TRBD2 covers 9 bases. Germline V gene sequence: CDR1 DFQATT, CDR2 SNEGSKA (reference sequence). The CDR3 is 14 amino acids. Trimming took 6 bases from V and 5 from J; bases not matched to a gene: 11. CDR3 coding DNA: TGCAGTGCCCGCCTGAGCGGGAGGTTCGACGAGCAGTACTTC. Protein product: CSARLSGRFDEQYF.

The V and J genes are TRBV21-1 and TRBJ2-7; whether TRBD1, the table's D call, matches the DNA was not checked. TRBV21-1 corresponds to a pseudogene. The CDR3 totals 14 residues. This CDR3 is CASSRAGDNYEQYF. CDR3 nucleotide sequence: TGTGCCAGCAGCAGAGCGGGGGACAACTACGAGCAGTACTTC.

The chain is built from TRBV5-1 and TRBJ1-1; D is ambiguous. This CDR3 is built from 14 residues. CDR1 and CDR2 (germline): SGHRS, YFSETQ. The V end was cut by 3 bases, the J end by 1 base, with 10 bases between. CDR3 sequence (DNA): TGCGCCAGCAGCTCCCGGACCGCGAACACTGAAGCTTTCTTT. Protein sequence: CASSSRTANTEAFF.

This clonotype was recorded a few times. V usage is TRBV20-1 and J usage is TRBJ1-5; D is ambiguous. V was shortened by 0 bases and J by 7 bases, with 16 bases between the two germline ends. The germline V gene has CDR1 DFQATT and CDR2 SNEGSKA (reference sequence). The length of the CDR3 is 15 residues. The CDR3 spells CSARDGAVTLQPQHF. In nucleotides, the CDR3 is TGCAGTGCTAGAGATGGTGCAGTAACTCTCCAGCCCCAGCATTTT.

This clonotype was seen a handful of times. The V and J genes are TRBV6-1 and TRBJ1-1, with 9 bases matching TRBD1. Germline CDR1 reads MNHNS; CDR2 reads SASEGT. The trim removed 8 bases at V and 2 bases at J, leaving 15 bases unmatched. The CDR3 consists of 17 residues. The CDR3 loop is CASGKVTGGGGNTEAFF. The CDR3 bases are TGTGCCAGCGGTAAGGTCACAGGGGGCGGCGGTAACACTGAAGCTTTCTTT.

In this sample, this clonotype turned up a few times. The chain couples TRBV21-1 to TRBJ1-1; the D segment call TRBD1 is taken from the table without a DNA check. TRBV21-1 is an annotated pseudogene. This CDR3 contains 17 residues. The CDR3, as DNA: TGTGCCAGCAGCAAGGGACAGGGGGCCCTCAGGAACACTGAAGCTTTCTTT. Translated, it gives CASSKGQGALRNTEAFF.

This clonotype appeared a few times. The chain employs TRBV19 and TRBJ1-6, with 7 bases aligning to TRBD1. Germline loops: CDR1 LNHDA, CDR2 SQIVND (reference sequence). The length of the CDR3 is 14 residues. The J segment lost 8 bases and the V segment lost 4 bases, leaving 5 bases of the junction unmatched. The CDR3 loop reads CASSKQGLDSPLHF. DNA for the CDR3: TGTGCCAGTAGTAAACAGGGGCTGGATTCACCCCTCCACTTT.

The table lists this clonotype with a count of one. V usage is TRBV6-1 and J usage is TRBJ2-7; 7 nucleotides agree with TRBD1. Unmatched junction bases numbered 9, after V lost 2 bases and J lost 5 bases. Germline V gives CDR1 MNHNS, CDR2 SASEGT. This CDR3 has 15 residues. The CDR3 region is CASSELAQGWHEQYF. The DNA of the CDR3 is TGTGCCAGCAGTGAACTCGCACAGGGGTGGCACGAGCAGTACTTC.